This T cell receptor (beta chain) stems from a study of cytomegalovirus exposure and HLA in healthy donors. On the study more broadly: Early on, a data release was issued that held some 91 million unique TCRs from HLA-typed donors. The study, taken as a whole, reports: The study listed approximately 160 cytomegalovirus-associated TCR beta chains. A link between a missense DCLRE1C variant and TCR beta V- and J-gene trimming emerged from a later analysis.

The V segment lost 3 bases and the J segment 11 bases; nucleotides outside the gene matches: 8. The germline CDR1 and CDR2 sequences are MNHNS and SASEGT. The CDR3 has 14 residues. The PCR used 60 Vbeta and 13 Jbeta primers. Some clones are missing from TCRdb's copy, which holds only in-frame ones; the method was immunoSEQ multiplex PCR. Here the sample spans about 230,000 clones, roughly 85% being singletons. Turning to this clone: Its antigen remains unknown.

This TCR derives from a girl aged 2 to 9 in good health and CMV-seronegative. The sample comprised PBMCs. The V call is TRBV6-1, the J call TRBJ2-7, with 12 nucleotides matching TRBD1. CDR3 protein: CASSEGTGGPRKYF. CDR3 DNA sequence: TGTGCCAGCAGTGAGGGGACAGGGGGCCCCCGGAAGTACTTC.